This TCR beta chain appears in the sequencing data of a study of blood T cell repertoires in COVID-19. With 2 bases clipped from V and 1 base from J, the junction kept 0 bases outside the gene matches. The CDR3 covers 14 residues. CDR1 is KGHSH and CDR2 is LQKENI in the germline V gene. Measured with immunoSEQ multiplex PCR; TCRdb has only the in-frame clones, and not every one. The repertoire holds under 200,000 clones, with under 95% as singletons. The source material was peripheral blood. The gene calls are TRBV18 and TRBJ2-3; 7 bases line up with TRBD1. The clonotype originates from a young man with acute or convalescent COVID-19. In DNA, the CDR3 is TGTGCCAGCTCACCAGGACAGGGCACAGATACGCAGTATTTT. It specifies CASSPGQGTDTQYF.